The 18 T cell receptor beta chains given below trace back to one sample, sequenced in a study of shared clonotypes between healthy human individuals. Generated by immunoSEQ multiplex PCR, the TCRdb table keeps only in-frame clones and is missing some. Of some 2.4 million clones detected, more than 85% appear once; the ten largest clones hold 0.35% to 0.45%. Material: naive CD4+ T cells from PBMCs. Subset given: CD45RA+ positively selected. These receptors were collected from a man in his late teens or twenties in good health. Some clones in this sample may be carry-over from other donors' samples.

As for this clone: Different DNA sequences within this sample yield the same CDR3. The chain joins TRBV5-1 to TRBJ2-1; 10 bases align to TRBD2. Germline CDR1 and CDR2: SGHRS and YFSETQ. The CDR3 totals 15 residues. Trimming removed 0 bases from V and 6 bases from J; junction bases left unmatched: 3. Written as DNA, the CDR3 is TGCGCCAGCAGCTTGGGGCTAGCGGGGGTCAATGAGCAGTTCTTC. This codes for CASSLGLAGVNEQFF.

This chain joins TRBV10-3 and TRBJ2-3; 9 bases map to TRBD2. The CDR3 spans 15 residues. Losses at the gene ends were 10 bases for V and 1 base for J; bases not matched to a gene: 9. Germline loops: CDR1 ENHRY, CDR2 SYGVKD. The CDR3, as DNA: TGTGCCAGTAGCGGGGGACTAGGCGGCACAGATACGCAGTATTTT. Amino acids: CASSGGLGGTDTQYF.

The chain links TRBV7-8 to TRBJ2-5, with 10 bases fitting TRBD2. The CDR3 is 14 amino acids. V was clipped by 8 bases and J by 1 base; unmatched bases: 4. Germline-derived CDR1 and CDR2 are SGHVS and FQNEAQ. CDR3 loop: CASGSGRVQETQYF. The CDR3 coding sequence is TGTGCCAGCGGCAGCGGGAGGGTCCAAGAGACCCAGTACTTC. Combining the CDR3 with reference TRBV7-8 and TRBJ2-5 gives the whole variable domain GAGVSQSPRYKVAKRGQDVALRCDPISGHVSLFWYQQALGQGPEFLTYFQNEAQLDKSGLPSDRFFAERPEGSVSTLKIQRTQQEDSAVYLCASGSGRVQETQYFGPGTRLLVL.

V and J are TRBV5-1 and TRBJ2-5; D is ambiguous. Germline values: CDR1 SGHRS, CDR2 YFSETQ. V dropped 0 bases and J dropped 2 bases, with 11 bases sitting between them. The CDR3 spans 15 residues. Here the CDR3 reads CASSLGLKTQETQYF. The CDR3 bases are TGCGCCAGCAGCTTGGGACTCAAAACTCAAGAGACCCAGTACTTC.

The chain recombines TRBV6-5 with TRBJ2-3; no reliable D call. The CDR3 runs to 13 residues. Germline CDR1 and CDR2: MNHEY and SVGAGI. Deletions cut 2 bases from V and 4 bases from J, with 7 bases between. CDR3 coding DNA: TGTGCCAGCAGTTACAACCCGGCAGATACGCAGTATTTT. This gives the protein CASSYNPADTQYF.

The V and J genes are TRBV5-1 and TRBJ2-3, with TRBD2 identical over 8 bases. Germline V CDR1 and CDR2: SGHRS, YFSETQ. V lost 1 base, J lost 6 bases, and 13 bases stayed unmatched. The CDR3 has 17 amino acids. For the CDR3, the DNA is TGCGCCAGCAGCTTGTGGGCAGCGGGAGAAGGGTCCGATACGCAGTATTTT. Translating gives CASSLWAAGEGSDTQYF.

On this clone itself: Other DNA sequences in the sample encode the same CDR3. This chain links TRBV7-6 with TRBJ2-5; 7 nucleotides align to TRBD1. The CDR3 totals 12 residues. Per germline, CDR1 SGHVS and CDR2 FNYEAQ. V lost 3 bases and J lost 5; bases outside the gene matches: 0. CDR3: CASSLDRETQYF. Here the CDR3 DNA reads TGTGCCAGCAGCTTGGACAGGGAGACCCAGTACTTC.

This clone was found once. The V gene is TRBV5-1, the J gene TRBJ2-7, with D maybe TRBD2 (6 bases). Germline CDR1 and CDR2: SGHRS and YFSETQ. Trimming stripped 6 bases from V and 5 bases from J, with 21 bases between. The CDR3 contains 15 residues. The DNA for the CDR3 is TGCGCCAGCACAGTGGGGGACCGTACGGGGGACGAGCAGTACTTC. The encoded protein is CASTVGDRTGDEQYF.

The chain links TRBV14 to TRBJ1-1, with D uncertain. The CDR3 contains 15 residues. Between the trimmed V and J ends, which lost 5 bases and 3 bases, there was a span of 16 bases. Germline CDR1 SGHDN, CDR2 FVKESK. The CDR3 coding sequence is TGTGCCAGCAGCGACCTGCTAAGCGGGGACACTGAAGCTTTCTTT. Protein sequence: CASSDLLSGDTEAFF.

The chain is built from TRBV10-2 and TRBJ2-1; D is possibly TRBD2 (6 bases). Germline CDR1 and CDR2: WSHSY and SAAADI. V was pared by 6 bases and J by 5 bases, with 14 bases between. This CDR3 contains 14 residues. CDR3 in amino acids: CASRRDLRNNEQFF. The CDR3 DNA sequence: TGCGCCAGCAGGAGGGACTTACGCAACAATGAGCAGTTCTTC.

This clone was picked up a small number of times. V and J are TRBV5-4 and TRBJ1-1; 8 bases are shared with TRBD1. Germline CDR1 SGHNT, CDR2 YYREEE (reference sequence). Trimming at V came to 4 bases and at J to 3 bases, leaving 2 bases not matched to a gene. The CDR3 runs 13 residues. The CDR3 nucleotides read TGTGCCAGCAGCGTGGACAGGGACACTGAAGCTTTCTTT. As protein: CASSVDRDTEAFF.

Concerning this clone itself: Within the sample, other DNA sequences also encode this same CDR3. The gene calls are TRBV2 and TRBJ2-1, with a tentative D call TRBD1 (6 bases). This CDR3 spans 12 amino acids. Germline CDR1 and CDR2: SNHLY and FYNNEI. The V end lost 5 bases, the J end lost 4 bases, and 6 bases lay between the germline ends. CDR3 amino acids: CASSQGYNEQFF. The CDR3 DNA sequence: TGTGCCAGCAGTCAGGGGTACAATGAGCAGTTCTTC.

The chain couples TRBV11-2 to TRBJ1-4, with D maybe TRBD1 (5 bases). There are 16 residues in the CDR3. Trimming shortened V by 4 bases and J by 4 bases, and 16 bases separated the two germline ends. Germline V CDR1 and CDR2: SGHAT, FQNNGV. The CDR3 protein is CASSSVSGQLNEKLFF. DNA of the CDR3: TGTGCCAGCAGCTCGGTCTCAGGGCAGCTTAATGAAAAACTGTTTTTT.

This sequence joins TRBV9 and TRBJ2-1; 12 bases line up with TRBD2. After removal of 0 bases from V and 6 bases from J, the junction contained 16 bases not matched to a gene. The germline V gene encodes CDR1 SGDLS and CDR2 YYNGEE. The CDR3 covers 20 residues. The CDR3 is CASSVALLSSGRARINEQFF. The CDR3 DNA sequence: TGTGCCAGCAGCGTAGCGCTTCTTTCTAGCGGGAGGGCCCGGATCAATGAGCAGTTCTTC.

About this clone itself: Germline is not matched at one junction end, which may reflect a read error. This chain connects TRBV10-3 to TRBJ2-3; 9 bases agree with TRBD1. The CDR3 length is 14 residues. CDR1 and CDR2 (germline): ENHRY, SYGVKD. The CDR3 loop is CAINEGQGIDTQYF. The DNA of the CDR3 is TGTGCCATCAATGAGGGACAGGGTATAGATACGCAGTATTTT.

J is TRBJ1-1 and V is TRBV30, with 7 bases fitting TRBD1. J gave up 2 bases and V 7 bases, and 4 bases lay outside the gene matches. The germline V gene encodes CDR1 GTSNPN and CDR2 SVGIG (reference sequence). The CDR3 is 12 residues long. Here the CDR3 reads CASGDSNTEAFF. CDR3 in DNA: TGTGCCTCGGGGGACAGCAACACTGAAGCTTTCTTT.

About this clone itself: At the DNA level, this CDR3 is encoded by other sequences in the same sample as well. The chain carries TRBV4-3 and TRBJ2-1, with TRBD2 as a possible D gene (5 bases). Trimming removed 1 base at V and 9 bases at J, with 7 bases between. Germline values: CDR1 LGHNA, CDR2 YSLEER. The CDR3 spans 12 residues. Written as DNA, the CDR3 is TGCGCCAGCAGCCAAGTGAGGGCTGAGCAGTTCTTC. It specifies CASSQVRAEQFF.

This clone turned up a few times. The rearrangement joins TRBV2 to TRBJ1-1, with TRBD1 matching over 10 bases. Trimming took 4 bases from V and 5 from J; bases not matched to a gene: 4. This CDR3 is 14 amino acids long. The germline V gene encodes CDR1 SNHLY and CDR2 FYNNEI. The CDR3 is CASSVGDRGTEAFF. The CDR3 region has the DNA TGTGCCAGCAGTGTTGGGGACAGGGGTACTGAAGCTTTCTTT.